This note documents a single TCR beta chain sequence. This clone showed up just once. The antigen it recognizes is unknown. No base-level quality is on record; no much larger clone is a single base apart. Other DNA sequences in the sample encode the same CDR3. The cohort consisted of 650 to 700 healthy bone marrow donors. Cohort members were all nominally healthy when sampled, although unrecorded immune exposures were likely present. The donor was CMV seropositive and was included in the group of around 300 seropositive cohort members. Each donor provided a peripheral blood sample, and peripheral blood mononuclear cells were used for TCR beta sequencing. Genomic DNA extraction from the blood cell samples was performed with the Qiagen DNeasy Blood Extraction Kit. This specimen comes from a study of cytomegalovirus exposure and HLA in healthy donors (dated by TCRdb to about 2017). Background for the entire study: In an earlier analysis of under 600 of the donors, 250 to 300 Gb of sequence data and approximately 100 million unique TCR beta sequences from 150 million to 200 million T cells were reported. Of the roughly 400 genotyped donors, less than 85% were placed in the genetic ancestry cluster associated with self-reported Caucasian donors. Among some 410 genotyped donors of the cohort, an average of around 240,000 unique TCR beta nucleotide sequences were sequenced per donor, 15% to 20% of them non-productive. The study profiled the T cell repertoires of 500 to 800 subjects by immunosequencing and related them to cytomegalovirus serostatus. A later analysis re-analyzed previously published TCR beta repertoires from 660 or so donors and added high-resolution HLA genotyping to study TCR occurrence patterns. A separate validation cohort of roughly 130 different subjects was used in addition to the approximately 640-subject first cohort. A handful of DR-DQ haplotypes were treated as single units for association and clustering because of strong linkage in the cohort. The study combined high-throughput TCR immunosequencing, statistical association of individual TCRs with disease status, and machine learning to predict cytomegalovirus infection status. HLA typing included class I and class II loci at four-digit resolution. In the later analysis, no new phenotypic data were used to find candidate immune exposures; instead, reliance was placed on TCR beta sequences and their occurrence across donors. The number of typed donors differed by locus: about 629-630 for A, B, C, DRB1 and DQB1; some 500 for DQA1; approximately 600 for DPA1; and approximately 450 for DPB1. Genome-wide SNP genotypes for about 55% of the roughly 670 donors were used in a later genetic analysis, which treated that subset as a discovery cohort. An early release that covered more than 550 HLA-typed donors contained around 330 gigabases of sequencing data and tens of millions of unique TCR sequences. In an earlier analysis of roughly 580 of the donors, high-throughput TCR beta sequencing was used to judge whether each TCR beta V gene segment behaved as functional or pseudogenic. The aim of the study was to test whether cataloging public T cell receptors could identify signatures of past pathogen exposure. All discovery cohort repertoires had been generated using a single sequencing platform. Donor age, sex, ethnicity and CMV serostatus were compiled together with the repertoire data.

The method was the immunoSEQ multiplex PCR assay. A mixture of 60 forward primers for TCR Vbeta segments and 13 reverse primers for TCR Jbeta segments was used in the multiplex PCR. A multiplex PCR assay on genomic DNA amplified the CDR3 region of rearranged TCR beta genes. On the Illumina HiSeq System, the amplified TCR beta libraries were sequenced as 87-base-pair reads. Per the source publication's procedure: Across the roughly 600 repertoires, a later analysis counted 78 million or so unique TCR beta chains, about 10 million of which were shared by at least two donors. Raw reads were error-corrected and collapsed into unique sequences by a nearest-neighbor algorithm in which closely related sequences were merged to remove PCR and sequencing errors. To assign V, D and J gene segments, CDR3 sequences were aligned to IMGT reference sequences. For a sequence to be retained, a match of at least six nucleotides to both a V gene segment and a J gene segment was required. Rearrangements were classified as productive when the CDR3 lacked stop codons and remained in frame with V and J, and all other rearrangements were classified as non-productive. Following IMGT convention, CDR3 was defined as the stretch from the second conserved V-encoded cysteine to the conserved J-encoded phenylalanine. The earlier analysis of about 590 of the donors excluded sequences that lacked an unambiguous match to a single V gene segment. An earlier analysis of almost 600 of the donors classified V segments as functional when productive rearrangements were above 56.7% and as segregating when the standard deviation between donors was above 5%. A statistical classification framework was developed to diagnose cytomegalovirus status using the catalog of TCR beta chain sequences. A later analysis assigned V and J genes by comparing TCR nucleotide sequences with IMGT/GENE-DB human TR gene sequences. The TCRdist pipeline was used in a later analysis to assign CDR3 sequences and most-parsimonious VDJ recombination scenarios. In a later analysis, each TCR beta chain was defined by its CDR3 amino acid sequence together with its V-gene family, and reads without a unique V-gene family were excluded. In a later analysis, 500 to 650 highly shared, low-generation-probability nucleotide sequences were removed to address suspected cross-contamination and a sequencing artifact. For each public chain, a later analysis derived a clonal expansion index from normalized ranks of inferred template counts within each repertoire. Generation probabilities in a later analysis came from a VDJ recombination model fitted to out-of-frame rearrangements, and those results were checked against IGoR. In a later analysis, hypergeometric tests were used to score TCR-TCR, TCR-HLA and TCR-CMV co-occurrence, with a repertoire-size bias correction applied to TCR pairs. To estimate false discovery rates, a later analysis permuted the HLA or CMV assignments 20 times. A later analysis grouped co-occurring TCRs with DBSCAN, adding TCRdist sequence similarity when clustering within HLA-allele-positive subsets. Repertoires with fewer than 30,000 or more than 120,000 public chains were left out of co-occurrence clustering, as were five repertoires with anomalous nucleotide sharing. In its TCRdb copy, this immuneACCESS table keeps in-frame sequences only and misses some clones. Where compared with another copy, unresolved V genes explain less than half of these, and the others have no known cause. That table is the source of V, J and clone size, and D and trimming were worked out from the DNA. The sample profile shows roughly 150,000 clones; about 70% of them were found once. The ten most abundant clones make up less than 11% of the sample.

The germline V gene (reference sequence) specifies MNHEY as CDR1 and SMNVEV as CDR2. V has 3 bases trimmed and J has 4 bases trimmed; junction bases matching no gene number 3. From the cysteine through the phenylalanine, the CDR3 covers 13 amino acids. Of the read, only the CDR3 DNA is kept; its 39 bases are in frame from base 1. The research as a whole found: The authors suggested that the approach could potentially be extended to other disease states and immunological phenotypes. A few of the identified cytomegalovirus-associated TCR beta chains were confirmed in vitro to be specific for cytomegalovirus antigens. According to a later analysis, TCR association rates differed among HLA loci, with DRB1 alleles showing the most associated TCRs and HLA-C alleles showing the fewest. Because HLA typing was unavailable for some donors at each locus, only the typed subset was used in association tests. Only TCR beta chains were sequenced in this cohort, and the absence of alpha or paired-chain data limited detectable features. A later analysis found that HLA-associated TCR beta chains were more clonally expanded and had lower generation probabilities than equally common non-associated chains. The earlier analysis of 587 of the donors excluded roughly 17 rarely observed V segments, including chromosome 9 orphons, because counts were too low. CMV serostatus was the only immune exposure information available for the cohort. The classifier was reported to diagnose cytomegalovirus status with high specificity and sensitivity in both the original cohort and the validation cohort. When HLA alleles, especially DR and DQ, strongly co-occurred, attributing TCR associations to individual alleles was difficult. Compared with the approximately 600-donor mean, donors in an Asian-associated ancestry cluster had fewer N-insertions in productive TCRs, according to a later genetic analysis. In the study, some 180 TCR beta chains were listed as associated with cytomegalovirus. In a later analysis, most CMV-associated TCR beta chains were found to appear HLA-restricted, with HLA associations seemingly driven largely by CMV exposure. V-gene and J-gene trimming of TCR beta chains was associated with a missense DCLRE1C variant in a later genetic analysis, and the association was replicated in an independent cohort. Some IMGT-functional V segments, including TRBV6-2 and TRBV6-3, could not be distinguished by the 87-base-pair reads and were therefore excluded. Correlated functional status among segregating V segments might be attributable to linkage disequilibrium, but an unknown experimental factor could not be ruled out. In an earlier analysis of about 600 of the donors, most TCR beta V segments appeared in productive rearrangements about 87% or about 30% of the time, broadly matching IMGT annotations. A group of highly shared sequence variants was considered likely to be a technical artifact of the sequencing pipeline. Roughly uniform sequencing depth across donors was assumed in presence/absence analyses, although this assumption may not hold. A further reported finding was that TCR beta sequences accurately predicted the HLA-A and HLA-B alleles for most subjects in the first cohort. At a false discovery rate of 0.05, a later analysis linked about 17,000 TCR beta sequences to specific HLA alleles. Several of the top co-occurrence clusters appeared to be linked to parvovirus B19, influenza, CMV and Epstein-Barr virus, according to a later analysis. Most TCR sequences were seen in very few donors, while some public TCRs were found in many individuals.

Sequencing input: PBMCs. This receptor was identified in a man aged 25-45 years in good health and CMV-seropositive. The chain employs TRBV27 and TRBJ2-7; 7 of the junction bases match TRBD1. Here is the DNA: TGTGCCAGCAGTTTGGGGACAGCATACGAGCAGTACTTC. Its amino acids are CASSLGTAYEQYF.